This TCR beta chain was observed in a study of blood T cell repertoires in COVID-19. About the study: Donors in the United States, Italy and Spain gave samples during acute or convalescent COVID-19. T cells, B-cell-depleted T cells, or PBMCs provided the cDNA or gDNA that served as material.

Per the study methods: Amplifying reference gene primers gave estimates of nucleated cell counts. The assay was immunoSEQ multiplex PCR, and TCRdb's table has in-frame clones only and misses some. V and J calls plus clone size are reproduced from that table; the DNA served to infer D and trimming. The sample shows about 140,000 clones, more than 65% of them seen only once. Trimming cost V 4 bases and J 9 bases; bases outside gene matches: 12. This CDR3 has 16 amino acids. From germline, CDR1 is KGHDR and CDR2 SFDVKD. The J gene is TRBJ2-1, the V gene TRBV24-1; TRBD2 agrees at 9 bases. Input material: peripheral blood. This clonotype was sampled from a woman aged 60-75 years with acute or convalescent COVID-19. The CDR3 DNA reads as TGTGCCACCAGTGACCCCTTGGCGGGAGGGATAAGTGAGCAGTTCTTC. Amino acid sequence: CATSDPLAGGISEQFF.